This TCR beta chain was observed in a study of blood T cells in healthy people across ages. Together with a sample-barcoded 5' primer, a J-beta primer mix was included in a second PCR lasting about 7 to 12 cycles. The template-switch adaptor was a 5' adaptor with 12 random nucleotides. It tagged each cDNA molecule. TCRdb reanalysed the 5' RACE reads using MiXCR and keeps one entry per CDR3 protein. Of 2 million or so distinct CDR3 sequences listed, around half are singletons. Germline V gives CDR1 MDHEN, CDR2 SYDVKM. The length of the CDR3 is 14 residues. V was trimmed by 5 bases and J by 4 bases, leaving 12 bases between them. Individuals who donated were healthy Caucasians from Russia aged roughly 6 to 95. This clonotype was detected only once. The antigen remains undetermined. Study-wide results and caveats: The percentage of naive T cells correlated strongly with TCR beta diversity.

This sequence originates from a woman aged 40 to 50 in good health. The sequenced material came from blood. This chain uses TRBV28 with TRBJ1-5; D is uncertain. CDR3 residues: CASSGPIGNQPQHF. CDR3 sequence (DNA): TGTGCCAGCAGTGGGCCCATTGGGAATCAGCCCCAGCATTTT.